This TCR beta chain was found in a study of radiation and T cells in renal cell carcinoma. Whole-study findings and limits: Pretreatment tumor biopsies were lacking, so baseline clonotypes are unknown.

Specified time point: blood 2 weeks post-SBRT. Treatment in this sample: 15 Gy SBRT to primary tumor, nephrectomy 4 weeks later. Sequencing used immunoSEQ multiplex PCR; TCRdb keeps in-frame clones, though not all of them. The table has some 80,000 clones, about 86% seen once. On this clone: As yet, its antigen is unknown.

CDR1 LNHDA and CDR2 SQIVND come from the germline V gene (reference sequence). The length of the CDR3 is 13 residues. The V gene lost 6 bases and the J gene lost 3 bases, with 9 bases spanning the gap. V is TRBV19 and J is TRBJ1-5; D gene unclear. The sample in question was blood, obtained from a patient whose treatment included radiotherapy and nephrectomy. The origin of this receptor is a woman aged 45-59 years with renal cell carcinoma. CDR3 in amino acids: CASRRQANQPQHF. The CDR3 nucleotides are TGTGCCAGTAGGCGGCAGGCCAATCAGCCCCAGCATTTT.